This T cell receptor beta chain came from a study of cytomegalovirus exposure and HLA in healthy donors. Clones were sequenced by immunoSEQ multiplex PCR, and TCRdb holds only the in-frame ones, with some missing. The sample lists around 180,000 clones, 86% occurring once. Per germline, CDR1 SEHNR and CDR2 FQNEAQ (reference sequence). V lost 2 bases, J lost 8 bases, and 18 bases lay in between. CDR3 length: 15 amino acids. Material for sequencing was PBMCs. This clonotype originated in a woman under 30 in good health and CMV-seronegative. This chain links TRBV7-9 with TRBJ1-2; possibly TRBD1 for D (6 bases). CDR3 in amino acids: CASSLIGTTSRGYTF. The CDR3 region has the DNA TGTGCCAGCAGCTTAATCGGGACAACCAGTCGAGGCTACACCTTC.